The text below deals with one T cell receptor (beta chain). Within the sample, other DNA sequences also encode this same CDR3. These data are taken from a study of cytomegalovirus exposure and HLA in healthy donors. This CDR3 comprises 13 residues. Germline lookup yields CDR1 SGHRS and CDR2 YFSETQ. The V end lost 0 bases, the J end lost 3 bases, and 7 bases lay between the germline ends. The method was immunoSEQ multiplex PCR; TCRdb's version includes in-frame clones alone and lacks a portion of them. The data contain about 180,000 clones, around 84% of them singletons. The chain has TRBV5-1 and TRBJ2-7; D is unresolved. The source material was PBMCs. This TCR came from a man in his late teens or twenties in good health and CMV-seropositive. The CDR3 DNA is TGCGCCAGCAGCTTGGACAGCCTCTACGAGCAGTACTTC. Translating it yields CASSLDSLYEQYF.